These 32 T cell receptor beta chains were sequenced from one sample in a study of monozygotic twins with inflammatory bowel disease. For each CDR3 protein, TCRdb gives one entry from its re-call of the 5' RACE reads, without DNA. The data show under 150,000 distinct CDR3 sequences, and the top ten clones hold under 2.5%. The material sequenced was blood. Receptor source: a human donor with ulcerative colitis or Crohn's disease, or a healthy co-twin of an affected twin (not recorded which).

The chain combines TRBV18 with TRBJ1-2; TCRdb reports TRBD1, a call that lacks DNA to check it against. Germline values: CDR1 KGHSH, CDR2 LQKENI. The CDR3 length is 14 residues. CDR3 residues: CASSLLTESYGYTF.

The chain uses TRBV27 and TRBJ2-1; the TCRdb D gene call, TRBD1, has no DNA to confirm it. Germline V gives CDR1 MNHEY, CDR2 SMNVEV (reference sequence). The CDR3 has 15 residues. The CDR3: CASSFDRDPYNEQFF.

V and J are TRBV6-1 and TRBJ2-7; as DNA is missing, the TRBD1 call by TCRdb cannot be tested. CDR3 length: 14 residues. The germline CDR1 and CDR2 sequences are MNHNS and SASEGT. CDR3 amino acids: CASSVSGADYEQYF.

V gene TRBV10-3 combines with J gene TRBJ2-1; with no DNA, the TCRdb D assignment of TRBD2 cannot be verified. Germline V gene data show CDR1 as ENHRY and CDR2 as SYGVKD. There are 17 residues in the CDR3. The CDR3 loop is CAISESGGAHPGNEQFF.

The chain carries TRBV4-3 and TRBJ2-6; the D gene TCRdb calls, TRBD2, cannot be checked with no DNA. The CDR3 covers 18 residues. CDR1 and CDR2 (germline): LGHNA, YSLEER. CDR3 loop: CASSQEAGRDSGANVLTF.

The V and J genes are TRBV20-1 and TRBJ2-1; TCRdb lists TRBD1, though no DNA is available to test this call. The CDR3 sequence is 13 residues long. Germline CDR1 DFQATT, CDR2 SNEGSKA (reference sequence). The CDR3 reads CSVWGLSYNEQFF.

The chain uses TRBV3-1 and TRBJ1-1; the D gene TCRdb calls, TRBD1, cannot be checked with no DNA. The germline V gene has CDR1 LGHDT and CDR2 YNNKEL (reference sequence). The CDR3 sequence is 14 residues long. CDR3 residues: CASRKQGGNTEAFF.

The gene calls are TRBV18 and TRBJ2-4; the D call of TRBD2 rests on TCRdb alone, since no DNA is present to check it. Germline-derived CDR1 and CDR2 are KGHSH and LQKENI. This CDR3 is 13 amino acids long. The CDR3 sequence: CASSPPGGNIQYF. The whole variable domain, filled in from reference TRBV18 and TRBJ2-4, reads NAGVMQNPRHLVRRRGQEARLRCSPMKGHSHVYWYRQLPEEGLKFMVYLQKENIIDESGMPKERFSAEFPKEGPSILRIQQVVRGDSAAYFCASSPPGGNIQYFGAGTRLSVL.

V gene TRBV30 combines with J gene TRBJ2-1; TCRdb selects TRBD1, and the lack of DNA leaves this call unchecked. There are 19 residues in the CDR3. Germline V gene lookup returns CDR1 GTSNPN and CDR2 SVGIG (reference sequence). The CDR3 reads CAWSGRGQGKGGSYNEQFF.

The V call is TRBV5-1, the J call TRBJ1-2. The CDR3 is made up of 14 amino acids. CDR1 and CDR2 (germline): SGHRS, YFSETQ. The CDR3 sequence is CASSLAPENYGYTF.

The rearrangement uses TRBV27 and TRBJ2-4; TCRdb selects TRBD1, and the lack of DNA leaves this call unchecked. Germline CDR1 is MNHEY and CDR2 is SMNVEV (reference sequence). There are 12 residues in the CDR3. The CDR3 spells CASSSPWNIQCF.

The CDR3 loop reads CASSLVTSSGANVLTF. This chain connects TRBV11-2 to TRBJ2-6. CDR1 SGHAT and CDR2 FQNNGV come from the germline V gene. CDR3 length equals 16 residues.

V and J are TRBV5-1 and TRBJ1-3; TCRdb calls TRBD1, which cannot be checked without DNA. Germline V gene sequence: CDR1 SGHRS, CDR2 YFSETQ. There are 15 residues in the CDR3. The CDR3 loop reads CASSLAAGAGNTIYF.

The chain uses TRBV20-1 and TRBJ2-5; the TCRdb D gene call, TRBD2, has no DNA to confirm it. CDR1 is DFQATT, CDR2 SNEGSKA, per germline (reference sequence). The CDR3 extends over 16 amino acids. The CDR3 spells CSARSGVAGVQETQYF.

This chain connects TRBV7-8 to TRBJ1-1. Germline CDR1 SGHVS, CDR2 FQNEAQ. The CDR3 spans 14 residues. CDR3 amino acids: CASSAIGRNTEAFF.

V and J are TRBV12-3 or TRBV12-4 and TRBJ1-1; TCRdb gives TRBD1 as the D gene, but with no DNA this cannot be confirmed. This CDR3 has 13 residues. The CDR3 sequence is CASRKQGDTEAFF.

The CDR3 reads CASSGSLARAEQFF. The V and J genes are TRBV25-1 and TRBJ2-1; there is no DNA to check the TCRdb D call of TRBD1. The CDR3 consists of 14 residues. In germline, CDR1 is MGHDK, CDR2 SYGVNS.

The chain carries TRBV5-1 and TRBJ2-4. The CDR3 spans 15 residues. Germline CDR1 and CDR2: SGHRS and YFSETQ. CDR3 residues: CASSLETVAKNIQYF. The full variable domain, with the rest looked up from reference TRBV5-1 and TRBJ2-4, is KAGVTQTPRYLIKTRGQQVTLSCSPISGHRSVSWYQQTPGQGLQFLFEYFSETQRNKGNFPGRFSGRQFSNSRSEMNVSTLELGDSALYLCASSLETVAKNIQYFGAGTRLSVL.

The chain is built from TRBV5-4 and TRBJ2-5; without DNA, the TCRdb call of TRBD1 cannot be checked. The CDR3 has 15 residues. CDR1 and CDR2 (germline): SGHNT, YYREEE (reference sequence). CDR3 sequence reads: CASSLPDRFSGPQYF.

The CDR3 reads CASSQPGSSTYNEQFF. The chain links TRBV7-9 to TRBJ2-1; the TCRdb call, TRBD1, lacks DNA for checking. The CDR3 length is 16 residues. Germline V gives CDR1 SEHNR, CDR2 FQNEAQ (reference sequence).

This chain uses TRBV5-1 with TRBJ2-5; TCRdb selects TRBD1, and the lack of DNA leaves this call unchecked. CDR1 SGHRS and CDR2 YFSETQ come from the germline V gene. CDR3 length: 15 amino acids. The CDR3 loop is CASSLALGGPETQYF.

The V call is TRBV20-1, the J call TRBJ1-1. The CDR3 is 16 amino acids. CDR1 and CDR2 (germline): DFQATT, SNEGSKA (reference sequence). The CDR3 spells CSARDRGRARNTEAFF.

The chain joins TRBV12-3 or TRBV12-4 to TRBJ2-2; TCRdb gives TRBD2 as the D gene, but with no DNA this cannot be confirmed. The length of the CDR3 is 16 residues. CDR3 loop: CASIPRLAGRTGELFF.

The V and J genes are TRBV5-6 and TRBJ2-5; TCRdb's assignment of TRBD2 cannot be checked, as there is no DNA. This CDR3 contains 17 residues. CDR1 and CDR2 (germline): SGHDT, YYEEEE. CDR3 loop: CASSFGFASGGVETQYF. The variable domain in full, with the rest retrieved from reference TRBV5-6 and TRBJ2-5, is DAGVTQSPTHLIKTRGQQVTLRCSPKSGHDTVSWYQQALGQGPQFIFQYYEEEERQRGNFPDRFSGHQFPNYSSELNVNALLLGDSALYLCASSFGFASGGVETQYFGPGTRLLVL.

The rearrangement joins TRBV5-1 to TRBJ2-3; lacking DNA, the TRBD1 call made by TCRdb goes unchecked. The CDR3 sequence is 15 residues long. Germline V gene lookup returns CDR1 SGHRS and CDR2 YFSETQ. CDR3 protein: CASSAGGWSTDTQYF.

The chain couples TRBV6-1 to TRBJ2-6; there is no DNA to check the TCRdb D call of TRBD1. Germline V CDR1 and CDR2: MNHNS, SASEGT. The CDR3 sequence is 18 residues long. CDR3 in amino acids: CASRGRGTRGSGANVLTF.

The chain joins TRBV10-1 to TRBJ1-1. CDR1 WNHNN and CDR2 SYGVQD come from the germline V gene (reference sequence). The CDR3 contains 12 residues. CDR3: CASSESETEAFF.

V is TRBV28 and J is TRBJ2-7; the D call from TCRdb, TRBD2, cannot be confirmed without DNA. Germline loops: CDR1 MDHEN, CDR2 SYDVKM. The CDR3 sequence is 11 residues long. The CDR3 spells CASSTTREQYF. Full variable domain (rest looked up from reference TRBV28 and TRBJ2-7): DVKVTQSSRYLVKRTGEKVFLECVQDMDHENMFWYRQDPGLGLRLIYFSYDVKMKEKGDIPEGYSVSREKKERFSLILESASTNQTSMYLCASSTTREQYFGPGTRLTVT.

This chain joins TRBV7-2 and TRBJ2-7; the D call of TRBD2 rests on TCRdb alone, since no DNA is present to check it. The CDR3 runs 17 residues. Per the germline V gene, CDR1 is SGHTA and CDR2 is FQGNSA. CDR3 residues: CASSLARASHEINEQYF. Filled out from reference TRBV7-2 and TRBJ2-7, the complete variable domain reads GAGVSQSPSNKVTEKGKDVELRCDPISGHTALYWYRQSLGQGLEFLIYFQGNSAPDKSGLPSDRFSAERTGGSVSTLTIQRTQQEDSAVYLCASSLARASHEINEQYFGPGTRLTVT.

The chain employs TRBV12-3 or TRBV12-4 and TRBJ2-5; TCRdb selects TRBD2, and the lack of DNA leaves this call unchecked. The CDR3 is 14 amino acids. CDR3 region: CASSLAGEQETQYF.

The V and J genes are TRBV11-2 and TRBJ2-3; without DNA, the TCRdb call of TRBD2 cannot be checked. The CDR3 runs 18 residues. The germline V gene has CDR1 SGHAT and CDR2 FQNNGV. The CDR3 sequence is CASSLWGFSGGDTDTQYF.

The CDR3 sequence: CASSFFLSGANVLTF. V usage is TRBV12-3 or TRBV12-4 and J usage is TRBJ2-6. This CDR3 has 15 amino acids.